Below, 20 T cell receptor beta chains from the same sample are listed, as sequenced in a study of tumor-infiltrating lymphocytes in primary liver carcinoma. Germline DNA was also extracted, with blood RNA taken from unsorted whole blood. The template, 450 to 650 ng total RNA, yielded TCR beta cDNA made with a constant-region primer. ARM-PCR was slightly modified, and three nested multiplex PCR rounds with it gave rise to the TCR beta libraries. Investigators reported that the first two PCR rounds, at 10 to 11 cycles each, used TRBV1-TRBV30 forward primers with a C-beta reverse primer. TCRdb redid the calling of the multiplex PCR reads with MiXCR, one entry per CDR3 protein. The sample carries about 200,000 distinct CDR3 sequences, roughly two thirds recorded once. Sequencing input: peripheral blood. These receptors originate from an older woman with primary liver carcinoma and hepatitis B virus infection.

This clonotype was recorded at least ten times. The chain employs TRBV5-4 and TRBJ2-7; 7 nucleotides match TRBD2. Germline lookup yields CDR1 SGHNT and CDR2 YYREEE (reference sequence). The CDR3 has 15 amino acids. With 3 bases clipped from V and 2 bases from J, the junction kept 8 bases outside the gene matches. The CDR3 sequence is CASSSTGTKTYEQYF. The CDR3 DNA reads as TGTGCCAGCAGCTCTACCGGGACTAAGACCTACGAGCAGTACTTC.

To note about this clonotype: A much larger clone lies one base from this, so it may be a read error. The CDR3, as DNA: TGTGCCAGCAGTCCGGTGGCAGGACGGACTGAAGCTTTCTTT. The encoded protein is CASSPVAGRTEAFF. The rearrangement links TRBV6-5 to TRBJ1-1, with D unresolved. The CDR3 extends over 14 amino acids. Germline-derived CDR1 and CDR2 are MNHEY and SVGAGI. V was pared by 5 bases and J by 5 bases, with 15 bases between.

This clonotype was detected only once. A single base separates this from a much larger clone, so it may be a read error. CDR3 coding DNA: TGCCCCAGCAGCTCCACTAGCGGGAGGGCCTCCTACTCTTACAATGAGCAGTTCTTC. Translation: CPSSSTSGRASYSYNEQFF. The V call is TRBV5-1, the J call TRBJ2-1; 13 bases are a match to TRBD2. This CDR3 is built from 19 residues. The germline V gene has CDR1 SGHRS and CDR2 YFSETQ.

A note on this clonotype: This may come from a read error, since a much larger clone is one base off. V is TRBV14 and J is TRBJ2-5, with D unclear. Trimming took off 4 bases at V and 4 bases at J, with 16 bases between the two ends. Germline CDR1 SGHDN, CDR2 FVKESK. The CDR3 spans 15 residues. CDR3 sequence (DNA): TGTGCCAGCAGCCTCTTGACATGGAGAGGAGAGACCCAGTACTTC. Its translation is CASSLLTWRGETQYF.

On this clonotype: Lacking the conserved final phenylalanine or tryptophan, this CDR3 likely reflects a read error. This chain connects TRBV6-5 to TRBJ2-7; D may be TRBD1 (6 bases). The CDR3 runs 16 residues. CDR1 is MNHEY and CDR2 is SVGAGI in the germline V gene. The CDR3 sequence is CARSYSTETGSYVQYL. CDR3 DNA: TGTGCCAGGAGTTACTCGACGGAGACAGGCTCCTACGTGCAGTACTTA.

The table lists this clonotype with a few counts. The J gene is TRBJ2-7, the V gene TRBV5-1; tentatively, D is TRBD2 (6 bases). The CDR3 covers 14 residues. Trimming removed 6 bases at V and 7 bases at J, with 20 bases between. Germline V lookup: CDR1 SGHRS, CDR2 YFSETQ. The CDR3 region has the DNA TGCGCCAGCAACCCCTCCGGGACTCGGAAAGAGCAGTACTTC. Residues: CASNPSGTRKEQYF.

At least ten counts were recorded for this clonotype. The rearrangement links TRBV29-1 to TRBJ1-5; weak D call: TRBD1 (5 bases). The CDR3 loop spans 12 amino acids. With 6 bases removed from V and 2 bases from J, the gap between germline ends came to 8 bases. Germline V lookup: CDR1 SQVTM, CDR2 ANQGSEA. The CDR3 protein is CSVRDGNQPQHF. Written as DNA, the CDR3 is TGCAGCGTCCGGGACGGCAATCAGCCCCAGCATTTT.

The table lists this clonotype with a count of one. One end of the junction varies from germline; a read error may be responsible. The V call is TRBV4-1, the J call TRBJ2-2; 7 bases are shared with TRBD1. Germline V gene lookup returns CDR1 MGHRA and CDR2 YSYEKL. The CDR3 extends over 14 amino acids. CDR3 residues: CASSQQTGAGEMFF. The CDR3 nucleotides are TGCGCCAGCAGCCAACAAACAGGGGCCGGGGAGATGTTTTTT.

At least ten counts were recorded for this clonotype. The gene calls are TRBV4-1 and TRBJ2-1, with 7 bases identical to TRBD1. The CDR3 has 14 residues. From germline, CDR1 is MGHRA and CDR2 YSYEKL. The V and J ends lost 5 bases and 5 bases, in that order; junction bases with no gene match: 6. The CDR3 reads CASSSTGTDNEQFF. DNA of the CDR3: TGCGCCAGCAGCTCAACCGGGACAGACAATGAGCAGTTCTTC.

The V and J genes are TRBV15 and TRBJ1-5; D possibly corresponds to TRBD1 (6 bases). Germline V CDR1 and CDR2: LNHNV, YYDKDF (reference sequence). This CDR3 comprises 16 residues. V gave up 3 bases and J gave up 2 bases, with 14 bases separating them. The CDR3: CATSSGLQGGNQPQHF. The CDR3 DNA is TGTGCCACCAGCAGTGGATTACAGGGTGGCAATCAGCCCCAGCATTTT.

V usage is TRBV11-3 and J usage is TRBJ2-1; D could derive from TRBD1 or TRBD2 (5 bases each). CDR1 is SGHNT, CDR2 YENEEA, per germline. This CDR3 has 15 residues. The germline V and J ends were trimmed by 10 bases and 8 bases, with 24 bases remaining between them. This CDR3 is CANSSAAGTHDEQFF. The CDR3 DNA sequence: TGTGCCAACAGTTCCGCGGCAGGGACCCACGATGAGCAGTTCTTC.

This clonotype was counted between two and nine times. The J gene is TRBJ2-7, the V gene TRBV7-9, with TRBD1 matching over 8 bases. The CDR3 contains 19 residues. CDR1 and CDR2 from the germline V gene are SEHNR and FQNEAQ (reference sequence). Germline trimming cut 4 bases from V and 0 bases from J; bases unmatched to any gene: 17. DNA for the CDR3: TGTGCCAGCAGCTCGATAGAGGGACAGGTGTGGGGAAACTCCTACGAGCAGTACTTC. Translating it yields CASSSIEGQVWGNSYEQYF.

Regarding this clonotype: The junction departs from the called germline gene at one end, perhaps through a read error. The chain employs TRBV12-3 or TRBV12-4 and TRBJ2-3, with D perhaps matching TRBD1 (6 bases). The CDR3 length is 19 residues. As DNA, the CDR3 is TGTGCCAGCTGTTTACCCTATCGTGTGCCAGGGGTTGGCACAGATACGCAGTATTTT. It yields the protein CASCLPYRVPGVGTDTQYF.

This clonotype has a count of ten or more. This chain uses TRBV6-1 with TRBJ1-1; 11 bases fit TRBD1. The germline V gene encodes CDR1 MNHNS and CDR2 SASEGT. This CDR3 is built from 14 residues. With 6 bases clipped from V and 4 bases from J, the junction kept 4 bases outside the gene matches. The DNA for the CDR3 is TGTGCCAGCAGATACGGGACAGGGGGCACTGAAGCTTTCTTT. Its protein is CASRYGTGGTEAFF.

The J gene is TRBJ2-3, the V gene TRBV5-6; TRBD2 matches at 11 bases. The CDR3 is 17 amino acids. The germline gives CDR1 SGHDT, CDR2 YYEEEE. V dropped 5 bases and J dropped 6; count of bases not matched to a gene: 14. Written as DNA, the CDR3 is TGTGCCAGCAGGCCAGCCCTCACTAGCGGGAGAACTGATACGCAGTATTTT. Translated: CASRPALTSGRTDTQYF. Filled out from reference TRBV5-6 and TRBJ2-3, the complete variable domain reads DAGVTQSPTHLIKTRGQQVTLRCSPKSGHDTVSWYQQALGQGPQFIFQYYEEEERQRGNFPDRFSGHQFPNYSSELNVNALLLGDSALYLCASRPALTSGRTDTQYFGPGTRLTVL.

V gene TRBV28 combines with J gene TRBJ1-1; TRBD1 might be the D (6 bases). Germline CDR1 and CDR2: MDHEN and SYDVKM. Trimming took 8 bases from V and 1 from J, leaving 17 bases between them. This CDR3 is 15 amino acids long. The CDR3 protein is CASRQAGAPNTEAFF. CDR3 DNA sequence: TGTGCCAGCCGTCAGGCAGGGGCCCCGAACACTGAAGCTTTCTTT.

On this clonotype: An end of the junction does not agree with germline; a read error may underlie this. V and J are TRBV29-1 and TRBJ1-2, with 8 bases matching TRBD1. CDR1 and CDR2 from the germline V gene are SQVTM and ANQGSEA. The CDR3 is made up of 14 amino acids. In DNA form, the CDR3 reads TGCAGCGTTGAAATGGCGGGACAGGACTATGGCTACATCTTC. Translated, it gives CSVEMAGQDYGYIF.

The chain employs TRBV6-5 and TRBJ1-2; D not certain. CDR3 length equals 14 residues. From germline, CDR1 is MNHEY and CDR2 SVGAGI. V shed 2 bases and J shed 3 bases, with 10 bases lying between them. The CDR3 reads CASSYLGRDYGYTF. The CDR3 DNA follows: TGTGCCAGCAGTTACCTCGGACGGGACTATGGCTACACCTTC.

Worth noting for this clonotype: Compared with germline, one end of the junction differs, possibly owing to a read error. The V gene is TRBV11-3, the J gene TRBJ2-1, with 8 bases lining up with TRBD2. The CDR3 has 15 residues. The V gene's germline CDR1 is SGHNT and CDR2 YENEEA. This chain's CDR3 is CASSRGGGEGNELFF. CDR3 nucleotides: TGTGCCAGCAGCCGGGGGGGGGGTGAGGGCAATGAGCTGTTCTTC.

The chain joins TRBV28 to TRBJ2-7; D perhaps matches TRBD2 (6 bases). Germline loops: CDR1 MDHEN, CDR2 SYDVKM. The CDR3 runs to 14 residues. V lost 7 bases and J lost 4, with 17 bases in between. The CDR3 reads CASTSWRVWYEQYF. The CDR3 nucleotides read TGTGCCAGCACCTCGTGGAGGGTTTGGTACGAGCAGTACTTC.